This paragraph covers one TCR beta chain sequence. Germline CDR1 LNHDA, CDR2 SQIVND (reference sequence). CDR3 length: 15 amino acids. Losses at the gene ends were 3 bases for V and 8 bases for J; bases not matched to a gene: 11. These data belong to a study of blood T cell repertoires in COVID-19. Turning to the study itself: Some COVID-19 samples were acute and others convalescent; all came from the United States, Italy and Spain. From T cells, B-cell-depleted T cells, or PBMCs came the material, which was cDNA or gDNA.

Per the study methods: Nucleated cell counts were estimated from reference gene primer amplification. TCRdb's copy holds only in-frame clones and misses some; the assay was immunoSEQ multiplex PCR. That table gives V, J and clone size, and the DNA gave D and trimming. The repertoire holds about 210,000 clones, with about 91% as singletons. Sequences were obtained from peripheral blood. The chain couples TRBV19 to TRBJ1-2; 8 nucleotides match TRBD1. This TCR was sampled from a woman aged 40 to 50 with acute or convalescent COVID-19. Written as DNA, the CDR3 is TGTGCCAGTAGTATCCCCCCGCAGGGGGCTCGCGGCTACACCTTC. This codes for CASSIPPQGARGYTF.